This entry features one TCR beta chain sequence. Only in-frame clones appear in the TCRdb table, and some are missing; sequencing was by immunoSEQ multiplex PCR. Among tens of thousands of clones listed, approximately 86% were seen once. The timepoints at which blood was sampled were baseline, cycle 4 day 1, and cycle 7 day 1. The data were taken from a study of OX40 agonist ivuxolimab in advanced cancers. Trimming took off 4 bases at V and 0 bases at J, with 5 bases between the two ends. In germline, CDR1 is MRHNA, CDR2 SNTAGT. CDR3 length equals 13 residues. V is TRBV6-4 and J is TRBJ2-3, with D tentatively TRBD2 (5 bases). Specimen: CD4+ or CD8+ T cells sorted from blood, collected in a trial of the OX40 agonist ivuxolimab. The sequence was collected from an adult with an advanced solid tumor such as melanoma, head and neck, liver or kidney cancer. The CDR3 loop reads CASSGGSTDTQYF. DNA for the CDR3: TGTGCCAGCAGTGGCGGGAGCACAGATACGCAGTATTTT.